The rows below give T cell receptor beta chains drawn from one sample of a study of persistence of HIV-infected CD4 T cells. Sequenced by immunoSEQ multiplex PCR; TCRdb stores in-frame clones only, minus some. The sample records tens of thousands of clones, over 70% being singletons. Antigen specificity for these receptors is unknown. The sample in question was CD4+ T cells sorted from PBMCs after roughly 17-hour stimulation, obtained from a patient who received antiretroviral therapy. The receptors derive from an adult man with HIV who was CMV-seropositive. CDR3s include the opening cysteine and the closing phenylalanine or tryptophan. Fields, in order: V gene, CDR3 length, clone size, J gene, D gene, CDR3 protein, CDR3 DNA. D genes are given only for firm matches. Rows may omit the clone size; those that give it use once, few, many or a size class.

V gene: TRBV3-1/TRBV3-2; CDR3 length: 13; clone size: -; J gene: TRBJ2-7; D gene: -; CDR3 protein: CASSQEVPSEQYF; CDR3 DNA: TGTGCCAGCAGCCAAGAGGTGCCCTCCGAGCAGTACTTC
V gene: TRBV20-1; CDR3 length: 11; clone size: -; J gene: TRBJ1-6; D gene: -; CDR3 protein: CSAKTGTPLHF; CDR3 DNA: TGCAGTGCCAAAACAGGGACACCCCTCCACTTT
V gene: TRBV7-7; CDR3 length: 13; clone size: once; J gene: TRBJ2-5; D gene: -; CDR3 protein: CASSLGLGETQYF; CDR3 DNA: TGTGCTAGCAGCCTGGGACTCGGGGAGACCCAGTACTTC
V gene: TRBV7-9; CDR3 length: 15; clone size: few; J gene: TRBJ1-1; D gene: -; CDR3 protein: CASSSVRGLNTEAFF; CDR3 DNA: TGTGCCAGCAGCTCCGTGAGAGGGTTGAACACTGAAGCTTTCTTT
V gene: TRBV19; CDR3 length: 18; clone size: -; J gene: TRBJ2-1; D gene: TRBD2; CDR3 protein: CASSAPGLAGLGNNEQFF; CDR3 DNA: TGTGCCAGTAGTGCCCCGGGACTAGCGGGATTAGGGAACAATGAGCAGTTCTTC
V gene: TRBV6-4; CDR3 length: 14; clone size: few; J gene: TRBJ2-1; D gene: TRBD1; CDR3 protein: CASTKDRGDREQFF; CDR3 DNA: TGTGCCAGCACCAAGGACAGGGGCGATCGAGAGCAGTTCTTC
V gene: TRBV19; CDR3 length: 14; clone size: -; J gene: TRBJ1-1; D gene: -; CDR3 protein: CASSLQTPNTEAFF; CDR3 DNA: TGTGCCAGTAGTCTCCAAACACCGAACACTGAAGCTTTCTTT
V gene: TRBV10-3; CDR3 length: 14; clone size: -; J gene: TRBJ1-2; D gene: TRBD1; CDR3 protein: CAISGDRGPYGYTF; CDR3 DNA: TGTGCCATCAGTGGGGACAGGGGGCCTTACGGCTACACCTTC
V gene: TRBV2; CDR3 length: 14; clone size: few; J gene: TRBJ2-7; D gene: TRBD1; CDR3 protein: CASCRQGAGYEQYF; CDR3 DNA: TGTGCCAGCTGCCGACAGGGGGCAGGCTACGAGCAGTACTTC
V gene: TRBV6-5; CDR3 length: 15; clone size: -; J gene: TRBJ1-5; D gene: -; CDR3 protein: CATRSISVGNQPQHF; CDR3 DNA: TGTGCCACTAGATCAATAAGTGTGGGCAATCAGCCCCAGCATTTT
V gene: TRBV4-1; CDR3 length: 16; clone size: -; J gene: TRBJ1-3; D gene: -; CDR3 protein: CASSQSEVTSGNTIYF; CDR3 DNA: TGCGCCAGCAGCCAAAGCGAGGTTACCTCTGGAAACACCATATATTTT
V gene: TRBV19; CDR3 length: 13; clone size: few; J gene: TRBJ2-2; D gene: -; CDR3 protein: CASSRLPTGELFF; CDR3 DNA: TGTGCCAGTAGTAGACTCCCCACCGGGGAGCTGTTTTTT
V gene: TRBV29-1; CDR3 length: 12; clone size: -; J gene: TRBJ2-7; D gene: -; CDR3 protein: CSAVLGDYEQYF; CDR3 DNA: TGCAGCGCCGTCCTGGGAGACTACGAGCAGTACTTC
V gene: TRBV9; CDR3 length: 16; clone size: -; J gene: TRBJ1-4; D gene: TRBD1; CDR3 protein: CASSVDPRGVDEKLFF; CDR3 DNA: TGTGCCAGCAGCGTCGACCCCAGGGGGGTTGATGAAAAACTGTTTTTT
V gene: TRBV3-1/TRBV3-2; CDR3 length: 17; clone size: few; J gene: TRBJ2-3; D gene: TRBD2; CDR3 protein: CASSQAVSGRATDTQYF; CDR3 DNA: TGTGCCAGCAGCCAAGCAGTTAGCGGGAGGGCCACAGATACGCAGTATTTT
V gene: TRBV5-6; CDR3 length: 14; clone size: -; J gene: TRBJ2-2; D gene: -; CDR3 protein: CASSLIGAPGELFF; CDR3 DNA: TGTGCCAGCAGTCTGATTGGGGCGCCCGGGGAGCTGTTTTTT
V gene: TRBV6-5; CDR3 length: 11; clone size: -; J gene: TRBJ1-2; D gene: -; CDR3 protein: CASGTPTGYTF; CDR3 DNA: TGTGCCAGCGGTACCCCGACGGGCTACACCTTC
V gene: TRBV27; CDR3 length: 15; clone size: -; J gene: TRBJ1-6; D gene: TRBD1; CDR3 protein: CASSSTTGIGSPLHF; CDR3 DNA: TGTGCCAGCAGTTCTACGACAGGGATAGGATCACCCCTCCACTTT
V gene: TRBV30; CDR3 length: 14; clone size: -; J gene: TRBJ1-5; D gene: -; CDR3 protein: CAWSGHLGDQPQHF; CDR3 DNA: TGTGCCTGGAGCGGGCATTTGGGGGATCAGCCCCAGCATTTT
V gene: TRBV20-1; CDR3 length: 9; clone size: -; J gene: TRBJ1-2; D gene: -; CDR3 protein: CSSYYGYTF; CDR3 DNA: TGCAGTTCCTACTATGGCTACACCTTC
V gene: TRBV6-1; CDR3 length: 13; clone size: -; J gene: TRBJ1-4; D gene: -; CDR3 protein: CASSQSGREKLFF; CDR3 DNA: TGTGCCAGCAGTCAGTCGGGGAGGGAAAAACTGTTTTTT
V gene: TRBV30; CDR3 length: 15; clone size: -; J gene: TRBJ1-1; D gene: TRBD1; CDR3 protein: CAWRGGTGLYTEAFF; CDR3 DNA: TGTGCCTGGAGGGGGGGGACAGGGTTGTACACTGAAGCTTTCTTT
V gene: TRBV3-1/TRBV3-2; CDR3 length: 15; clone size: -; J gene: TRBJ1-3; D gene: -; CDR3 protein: CASSQDIREGNTIYF; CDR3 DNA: TGTGCCAGCAGCCAAGATATAAGGGAGGGAAACACCATATATTTT
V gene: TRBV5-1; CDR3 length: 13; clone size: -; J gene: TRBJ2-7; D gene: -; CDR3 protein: CASSLGGLREQYF; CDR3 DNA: TGCGCCAGCAGCTTGGGGGGCCTCCGCGAGCAGTACTTC
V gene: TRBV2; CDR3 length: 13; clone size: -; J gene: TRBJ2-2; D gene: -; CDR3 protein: CASNRLNTGELFF; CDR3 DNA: TGTGCCAGCAACAGACTGAACACCGGGGAGCTGTTTTTT
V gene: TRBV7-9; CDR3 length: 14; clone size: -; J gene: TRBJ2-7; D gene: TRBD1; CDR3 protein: CASSLTGGSYEQYF; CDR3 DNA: TGTGCCAGCAGCTTGACAGGGGGCAGCTACGAGCAGTACTTC
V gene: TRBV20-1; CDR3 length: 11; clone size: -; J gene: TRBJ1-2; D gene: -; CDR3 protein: CSASPLYGYTF; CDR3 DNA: TGCAGTGCTAGCCCTCTCTATGGCTACACCTTC
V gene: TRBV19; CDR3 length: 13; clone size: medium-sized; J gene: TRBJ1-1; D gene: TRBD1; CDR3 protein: CASSIEGGVWAFF; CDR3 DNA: TGTGCCAGTAGTATTGAAGGGGGCGTGTGGGCTTTCTTT
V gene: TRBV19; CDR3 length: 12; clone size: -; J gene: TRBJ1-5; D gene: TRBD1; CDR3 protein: CAGGTGNQPQHF; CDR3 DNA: TGTGCCGGGGGGACAGGGAATCAGCCCCAGCATTTT
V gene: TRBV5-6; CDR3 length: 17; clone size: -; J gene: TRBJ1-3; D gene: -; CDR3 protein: CASSFRSPRGVGNTIYF; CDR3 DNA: TGTGCCAGCAGCTTCAGAAGCCCCAGGGGAGTCGGAAACACCATATATTTT
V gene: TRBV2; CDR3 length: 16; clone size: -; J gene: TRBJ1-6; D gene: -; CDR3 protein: CASSEAGNRNNSPLHF; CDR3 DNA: TGTGCCAGCAGTGAAGCGGGGAATAGGAATAATTCACCCCTCCACTTT
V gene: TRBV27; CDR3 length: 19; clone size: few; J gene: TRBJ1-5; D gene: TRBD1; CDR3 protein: CASSNPGQGVIFGNQPQHF; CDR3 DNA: TGTGCCAGCAGTAACCCGGGACAGGGAGTTATTTTTGGCAATCAGCCCCAGCATTTT
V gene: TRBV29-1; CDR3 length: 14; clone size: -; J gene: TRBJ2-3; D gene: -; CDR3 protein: CSVEGTASTDTQYF; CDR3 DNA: TGCAGCGTTGAAGGGACAGCCTCCACAGATACGCAGTATTTT
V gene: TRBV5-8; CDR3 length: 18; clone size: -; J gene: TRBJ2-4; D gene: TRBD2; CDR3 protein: CASSLESRRGASLDIQYF; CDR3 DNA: TGTGCCAGCAGCTTGGAGTCGCGGCGGGGGGCCAGTTTGGACATTCAGTACTTC
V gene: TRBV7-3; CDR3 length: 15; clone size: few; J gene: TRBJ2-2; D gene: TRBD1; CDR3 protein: CASSFRDRGTGELFF; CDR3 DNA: TGTGCCAGCAGCTTCCGGGACAGGGGGACCGGGGAGCTGTTTTTT
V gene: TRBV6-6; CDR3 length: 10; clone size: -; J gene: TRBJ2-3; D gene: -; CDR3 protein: CASSSRGQYF; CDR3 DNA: TGTGCCAGCAGTTCCAGGGGGCAGTATTTT
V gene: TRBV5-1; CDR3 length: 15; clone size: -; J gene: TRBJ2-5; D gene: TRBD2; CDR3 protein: CASSLTSGPQETQYF; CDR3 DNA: TGCGCCAGCAGCCTAACTAGCGGACCCCAAGAGACCCAGTACTTC
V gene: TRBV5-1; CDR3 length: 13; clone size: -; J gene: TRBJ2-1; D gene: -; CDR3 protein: CASRQGTYNEQFF; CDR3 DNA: TGCGCCAGCCGGCAGGGTACCTACAATGAGCAGTTCTTC
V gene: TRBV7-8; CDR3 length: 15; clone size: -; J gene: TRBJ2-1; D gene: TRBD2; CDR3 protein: CASSPGLADLNEQFF; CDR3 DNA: TGTGCCAGCAGCCCGGGACTAGCGGACCTCAATGAGCAGTTCTTC
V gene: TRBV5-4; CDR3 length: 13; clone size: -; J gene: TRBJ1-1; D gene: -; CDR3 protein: CASSLRGDTEAFF; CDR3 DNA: TGTGCCAGCAGCTTGAGGGGGGACACTGAAGCTTTCTTT
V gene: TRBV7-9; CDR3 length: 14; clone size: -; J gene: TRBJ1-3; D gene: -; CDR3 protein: CASSLGRSGNTIYF; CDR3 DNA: TGTGCCAGCAGCTTAGGTCGCTCTGGAAACACCATATATTTT
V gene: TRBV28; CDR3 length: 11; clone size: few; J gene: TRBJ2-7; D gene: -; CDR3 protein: CASSLGWDRFF; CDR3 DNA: TGTGCCAGCAGTTTAGGATGGGACCGCTTCTTC
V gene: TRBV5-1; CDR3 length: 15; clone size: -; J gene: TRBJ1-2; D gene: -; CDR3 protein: CASSSLGLGGDGYTF; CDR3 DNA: TGCGCCAGCAGCTCCCTCGGTTTAGGGGGGGATGGCTACACCTTC
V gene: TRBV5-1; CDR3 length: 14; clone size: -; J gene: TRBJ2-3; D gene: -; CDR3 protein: CASSLGAGRDTQYF; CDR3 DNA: TGCGCCAGCAGCTTGGGGGCGGGACGGGATACGCAGTATTTT
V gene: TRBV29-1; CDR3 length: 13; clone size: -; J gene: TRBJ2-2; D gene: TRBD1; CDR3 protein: CSVERTGKGELFF; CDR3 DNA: TGCAGCGTTGAACGGACAGGGAAGGGGGAGCTGTTTTTT